These 18 T cell receptor beta chains were all obtained from the same sample, sequenced in a study of tissue T cells after allogeneic stem cell transplantation. This table comes from immunoSEQ multiplex PCR, and its TCRdb copy is limited to in-frame clones, with some not included. Among approximately 12,000 clones listed, around 70% were seen once. The sequenced sample was tissue from the right colon, obtained at autopsy. Receptors were obtained from a woman between 18 and 49 years old with breast cancer.

This clone was detected only a few times. This sequence joins TRBV10-3 and TRBJ2-3, with D possibly matching TRBD2 (6 bases). Germline-derived CDR1 and CDR2 are ENHRY and SYGVKD. The ends were cut back, 0 bases at V and 1 base at J, with 8 bases in the middle. The CDR3 covers 15 residues. CDR3 region: CAISESREGTDTQYF. The CDR3, as DNA: TGTGCCATCAGTGAGTCGAGGGAGGGCACAGATACGCAGTATTTT.

This clone was seen a handful of times. The V call is TRBV27, the J call TRBJ2-2; TRBD1 might be the D (6 bases). This CDR3 is 15 amino acids long. Germline CDR1 reads MNHEY; CDR2 reads SMNVEV (reference sequence). The germline V and J ends were trimmed by 4 bases and 7 bases, with 16 bases remaining between them. CDR3: CASSSRAGEIGELFF. The CDR3 coding sequence is TGTGCCAGCAGTTCTCGGGCAGGGGAGATCGGGGAGCTGTTTTTT.

V usage is TRBV27 and J usage is TRBJ2-3; D gene unclear. V lost 0 bases and J lost 6, with 7 bases in between. CDR1 is MNHEY and CDR2 is SMNVEV in the germline V gene (reference sequence). The CDR3 runs to 13 residues. The DNA of the CDR3 is TGTGCCAGCAGTTTATCCCTTGGCGATACGCAGTATTTT. This codes for CASSLSLGDTQYF.

This clone came up once. The genes are TRBV6-5 and TRBJ1-1; the D gene is possibly TRBD1 (5 bases). The CDR3 loop spans 13 amino acids. Germline V gene data show CDR1 as MNHEY and CDR2 as SVGAGI. The V and J ends lost 5 bases and 1 base respectively, with 8 bases between them. The CDR3 loop reads CASSTDRNTEAFF. In DNA, the CDR3 is TGTGCCAGCAGTACCGACAGGAACACTGAAGCTTTCTTT.

The rearrangement uses TRBV5-5 and TRBJ2-1; D is uncertain. The CDR3 spans 12 residues. Trimming took 4 bases from V and 3 from J, leaving 5 bases between them. Germline loops: CDR1 SGHKS, CDR2 YYEKEE (reference sequence). As DNA, the CDR3 is TGTGCCAGCAGCCCTCACTACAATGAGCAGTTCTTC. Protein sequence: CASSPHYNEQFF.

The rearrangement links TRBV6-4 to TRBJ1-4, with D perhaps matching TRBD1 (5 bases). Germline V CDR1 and CDR2: MRHNA, SNTAGT. V shed 7 bases and J shed 10 bases, with 16 bases lying between them. There are 13 residues in the CDR3. DNA of the CDR3: TGTGCCAGCATCTTCCCCGCGGGGGGAAAACTGTTTTTT. Its translation is CASIFPAGGKLFF.

This chain joins TRBV3-1 (or the pseudogene TRBV3-2) and TRBJ2-5, with 7 positions matching TRBD2. Trimming removed 4 bases from V and 5 bases from J; junction bases left unmatched: 10. The germline CDR1 and CDR2 sequences are LGHDT and YNNKEL (reference sequence). This CDR3 region has 15 residues. CDR3 in DNA: TGTGCCAGCAGCCCCCGTCGGGTCGGGGGGGAGACCCAGTACTTC. Its protein product is CASSPRRVGGETQYF.

V usage is TRBV5-1 and J usage is TRBJ1-6; D is undetermined. CDR1 SGHRS and CDR2 YFSETQ come from the germline V gene. V was clipped by 0 bases and J by 7 bases, with 5 bases between them. The CDR3 has 13 residues. The CDR3 is CASSLAANSPLHF. DNA for the CDR3: TGCGCCAGCAGCTTGGCGGCCAATTCACCCCTCCACTTT.

The chain has TRBV6-1 and TRBJ1-4; 9 nucleotides line up with TRBD1. The germline V gene encodes CDR1 MNHNS and CDR2 SASEGT. The trim removed 1 base at V and 6 bases at J, leaving 6 bases unmatched. The CDR3 contains 16 residues. The CDR3 loop is CASSEVPGQGYEKLFF. The CDR3 DNA reads TGTGCCAGCAGTGAAGTCCCGGGACAGGGATATGAAAAACTGTTTTTT.

This clone was picked up one time. This rearrangement joins TRBV5-6 to TRBJ1-3; maybe TRBD1 (5 bases). The CDR3 has 14 amino acids. Germline lookup yields CDR1 SGHDT and CDR2 YYEEEE. V was trimmed by 0 bases and J by 4 bases, leaving 8 bases between them. This CDR3 reads CASSLGGGGNTIYF. In DNA form, the CDR3 reads TGTGCCAGCAGCTTGGGGGGCGGAGGAAACACCATATATTTT.

CDR3 residues: CASSPRQGSTYEQYF. The DNA for the CDR3 is TGTGCCAGCAGCCCGAGGCAGGGTTCTACCTACGAGCAGTACTTC. The V call is TRBV5-5, the J call TRBJ2-7, with D possibly being TRBD1 (5 bases). V lost 4 bases, J lost 2 bases, and 16 bases lay in between. CDR1 and CDR2 (germline): SGHKS, YYEKEE (reference sequence). There are 15 residues in the CDR3.

This rearrangement joins TRBV7-2 to TRBJ1-2; D gene uncertain. Trimming left V 1 base short and J 4 bases short, with 10 bases between. The germline V gene encodes CDR1 SGHTA and CDR2 FQGNSA. CDR3 length equals 14 residues. The chain's CDR3 is CASSLGGLVYGYTF. The DNA for the CDR3 is TGTGCCAGCAGCTTAGGAGGGCTCGTCTATGGCTACACCTTC.

This chain joins TRBV12-3 or TRBV12-4 and TRBJ1-2; D gene ambiguous. V lost 4 bases and J 7 bases, leaving 10 bases between the germline ends. The CDR3 has 12 amino acids. CDR3 sequence: CASSWDDRGYTF. The CDR3 DNA is TGTGCCAGCAGTTGGGATGACCGTGGCTACACCTTC.

The chain couples TRBV15 to TRBJ1-5, with a weak D call TRBD1 (5 bases). V dropped 5 bases and J dropped 0 bases, with 17 bases sitting between them. There are 17 residues in the CDR3. The V gene's germline CDR1 is LNHNV and CDR2 YYDKDF (reference sequence). The CDR3: CATSPRIDSLSNQPQHF. The CDR3 DNA reads TGTGCCACCAGCCCTCGAATAGACAGCCTTAGCAATCAGCCCCAGCATTTT. The full variable domain, rest sourced from reference TRBV15 and TRBJ1-5, is DAMVIQNPRYQVTQFGKPVTLSCSQTLNHNVMYWYQQKSSQAPKLLFHYYDKDFNNEADTPDNFQSRRPNTSFCFLDIRSPGLGDTAMYLCATSPRIDSLSNQPQHFGDGTRLSIL.

CDR3 region: CASSLKLNYNEQFF. The CDR3 DNA reads TGCGCCAGCAGCTTGAAACTGAACTACAATGAGCAGTTCTTC. The chain recombines TRBV5-1 with TRBJ2-1; D not certain. V lost 1 base to trimming and J lost 3 bases, with 8 bases between them. This CDR3 has 14 amino acids. Germline loops: CDR1 SGHRS, CDR2 YFSETQ.

The chain couples TRBV30 to TRBJ1-4; possibly TRBD1 for D (6 bases). The CDR3 extends over 13 amino acids. The germline V gene has CDR1 GTSNPN and CDR2 SVGIG (reference sequence). Trimming stripped 0 bases from V and 8 bases from J, with 10 bases between. The chain's CDR3 is CAWSVNRAEKLFF. The DNA for the CDR3 is TGTGCCTGGAGTGTAAACAGGGCCGAAAAACTGTTTTTT.

The J gene is TRBJ2-5, the V gene TRBV28, with D possibly matching TRBD2 (6 bases). Trimming removed 3 bases from V and 2 bases from J, with 7 bases in between. There are 13 residues in the CDR3. Germline lookup yields CDR1 MDHEN and CDR2 SYDVKM. Here the CDR3 DNA reads TGTGCCAGCAGTTTGGGACTTCAAGAGACCCAGTACTTC. Its protein is CASSLGLQETQYF.

The chain combines TRBV4-2 with TRBJ2-5; TRBD1 might be the D (5 bases). The CDR3 runs to 15 residues. Germline CDR1 reads LGHNA; CDR2 reads YNFKEQ. Trimming shortened V by 4 bases and J by 2 bases, and 14 bases separated the two germline ends. The CDR3 is CASSRHLRQQETQYF. The CDR3 DNA is TGTGCCAGCAGCCGCCATCTGCGACAGCAAGAGACCCAGTACTTC.